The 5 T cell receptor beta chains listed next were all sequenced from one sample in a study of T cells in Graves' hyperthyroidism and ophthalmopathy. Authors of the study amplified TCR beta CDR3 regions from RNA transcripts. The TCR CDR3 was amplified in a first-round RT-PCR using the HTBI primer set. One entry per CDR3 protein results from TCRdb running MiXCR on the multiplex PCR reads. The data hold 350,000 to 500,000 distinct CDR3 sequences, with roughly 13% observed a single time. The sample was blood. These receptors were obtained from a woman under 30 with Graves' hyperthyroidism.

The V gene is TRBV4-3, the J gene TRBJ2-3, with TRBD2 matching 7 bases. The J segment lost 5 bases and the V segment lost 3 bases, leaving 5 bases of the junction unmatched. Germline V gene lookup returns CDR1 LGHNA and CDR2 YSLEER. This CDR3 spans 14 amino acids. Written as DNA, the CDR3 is TGCGCCAGCAGCCAGAACGCGGGAGTAGATACGCAGTATTTT. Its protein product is CASSQNAGVDTQYF.

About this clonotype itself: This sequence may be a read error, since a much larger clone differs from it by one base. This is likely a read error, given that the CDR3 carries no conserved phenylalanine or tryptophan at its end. In nucleotides, the CDR3 is TGTGCCAGCTCACCATCGGCACTAGCGGGAACCAATGAGCAGTTCTCC. The encoded protein is CASSPSALAGTNEQFS. The genes are TRBV18 and TRBJ2-1; 10 nucleotides align to TRBD2. V shed 2 bases and J 6 bases; nucleotides not matched to a gene: 7. Germline V gives CDR1 KGHSH, CDR2 LQKENI. The CDR3 consists of 16 residues.

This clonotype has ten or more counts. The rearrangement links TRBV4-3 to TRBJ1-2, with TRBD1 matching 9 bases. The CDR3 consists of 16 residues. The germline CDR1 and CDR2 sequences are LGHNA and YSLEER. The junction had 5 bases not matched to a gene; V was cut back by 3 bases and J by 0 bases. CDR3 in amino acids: CASSQTRDRANYGYTF. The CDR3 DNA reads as TGCGCCAGCAGCCAGACACGGGACAGGGCTAACTATGGCTACACCTTC.

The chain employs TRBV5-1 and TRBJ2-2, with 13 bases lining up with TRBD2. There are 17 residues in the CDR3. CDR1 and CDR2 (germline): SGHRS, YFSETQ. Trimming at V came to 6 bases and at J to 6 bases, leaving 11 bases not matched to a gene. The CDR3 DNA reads TGCGCCAGCACCTTCCGGACTAGCGGGGGTTTGGCCGGGGAGCTGTTTTTT. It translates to CASTFRTSGGLAGELFF.

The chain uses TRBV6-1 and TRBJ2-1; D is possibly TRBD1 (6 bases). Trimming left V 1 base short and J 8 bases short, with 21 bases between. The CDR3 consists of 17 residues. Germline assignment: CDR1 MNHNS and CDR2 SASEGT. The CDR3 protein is CASSEGGGFSRSDEQFF. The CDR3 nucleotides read TGTGCCAGCAGTGAAGGAGGGGGTTTCAGTAGGTCCGATGAGCAGTTCTTC.